This T cell receptor (beta chain) was identified in a study of shared clonotypes between healthy human individuals (dated by TCRdb to 2020 to 2021). Describing the broader study: A couple of women and a few men aged 18 to 49 years were included in the cohort. Libraries were prepared and TCR repertoires were sequenced by different laboratories using diverse techniques, in order to increase sequencing depth and limit assay-specific biases. Leukapheresis yielded between about 0.9 and 9.5 billion PBMCs per donor. To estimate repertoire size and how much clonotype sharing occurs between individuals, the study deeply sequenced the blood TCR repertoires of several healthy adults. For each donor, CD4 naive and CD4 memory were each run on three plates, CD8 naive on two plates, and CD8 memory on one plate. Study-wide conclusions, independent of this receptor: Even with the large sequencing depth, rarefaction of the sorted-subset datasets indicated that sequencing was incomplete. Naive subsets generally had larger estimated clonotype richness than memory subsets did. Sampling was limited to blood, and TCR repertoires in tissue likely differ from TCR repertoires in blood. Pairwise subsampling indicated that sequencing depth was expected to affect the degree of clonotype sharing among donors. Compared with non-shared clonotypes, the clonotypes found in all four sorted-subset donors had higher generation probabilities. Around 5.4% of naive CD4, 3.5% of naive CD8, roughly 2.4% of memory CD4, and roughly 0.4% of memory CD8 clonotypes were shared across several donors. Because the study included a small number of donors, the genetic and exposure-history diversity represented was limited.

Donors were healthy HIV-negative adults with no recently reported acute infections or vaccinations. Every donor was a Caucasian adult residing in Nashville, Tennessee, USA. CD4+ T cells were enriched by magnetic negative selection, after which naive cells were positively selected on CD45RA and the negative fraction was taken as the memory subset. After blood collection by leukapheresis, PBMCs were isolated using Ficoll-Histopaque density gradient centrifugation and then cryopreserved in the vapor phase of liquid nitrogen. Purity and quantity of every magnetically sorted T cell population were checked by analytical flow cytometry. From each sorted fraction, genomic DNA was isolated and quantified by UV absorbance on a Nanodrop 2000c. TCR CDR3 regions were amplified from genomic DNA by multiplex PCR using the deep immunoSEQ assay. Extracted genomic DNA from each cell subset was distributed evenly across all wells of several immunoSEQ 96-well plates, and each plate was treated as a replicate. Each replicate PCR for sorted subsets received approximately 220 ng genomic DNA, equal to about 30,000 T cell genomes. The purified libraries were quantified using a Qubit 3.0 fluorometer, sized with a Bioanalyzer 2100, and then quantified again using the KAPA Library Quantification kit. Every immunoSEQ 96-well plate was sequenced on a separate single-read 150-cycle Illumina NextSeq 550 flow cell. As for how the authors treated the data: Because only junctional sequences without quality scores were contained in the immunoSEQ output, filtering matching that applied to full-length reads could not be performed. Sequences were annotated with PyIR, a Python wrapper for IgBLAST v1.9, using IMGT germline references to assign V/J genes and CDR3. Reads were removed for weak V/J assignments (E-value above 1e-6), missing CDR3, stop codons, out-of-frame junctions, or ambiguous translated residues. A V3J clonotype was defined by an identical inferred V gene, J gene, and CDR3 amino acid sequence. Percentage overlap between repertoires was calculated by dividing the number of shared unique clonotypes by the size of the smaller repertoire. Repertoire richness was assessed with RTK rarefaction, the Chao1 estimator, and Recon v2.1 estimates of unobserved clonotypes. Generation probabilities were computed with OLGA for all TCRbeta clonotypes obtained by the gDNA method from several donors. This immuneACCESS table, as held by TCRdb, lists in-frame sequences with V and J called but not all clones. Of the missing ones, under half trace to an unresolved V gene in checked studies; the others have no known cause. V, J and clone size are taken as reported in that table, and D and trimming were inferred from the DNA itself. The sample yields under 650,000 clones; about 96% were counted once. The ten most abundant clones make up approximately 0.06% of the sample.

Details on this clone: What this receptor recognizes is not known. Base-call qualities are not available, and no considerably larger clone is one nucleotide away.

The CDR3 starts with the cysteine, ends with the phenylalanine, and has 16 residues. The only DNA kept is the CDR3, 48 bases in frame from the first base. CDR1 and CDR2, per the germline V gene, are MNHEY and SVGAGI. V gives up 4 bases and J gives up 6 bases, and the segment between their germline ends measures 18 bases. The chain couples TRBV6-5 to TRBJ2-2; a tentative D match to TRBD1 spans 6 bases. This sequence was found in a woman in her thirties in good health. Input material: naive CD4+ T cells sorted from blood. The cell subset or site label of this sample denotes: CD45RA+ positively selected. The DNA is TGTGCCAGCAGTTCACAGGGTCGGGTGTGGTCCGGGGAGCTGTTTTTT. Its product reads: CASSSQGRVWSGELFF.